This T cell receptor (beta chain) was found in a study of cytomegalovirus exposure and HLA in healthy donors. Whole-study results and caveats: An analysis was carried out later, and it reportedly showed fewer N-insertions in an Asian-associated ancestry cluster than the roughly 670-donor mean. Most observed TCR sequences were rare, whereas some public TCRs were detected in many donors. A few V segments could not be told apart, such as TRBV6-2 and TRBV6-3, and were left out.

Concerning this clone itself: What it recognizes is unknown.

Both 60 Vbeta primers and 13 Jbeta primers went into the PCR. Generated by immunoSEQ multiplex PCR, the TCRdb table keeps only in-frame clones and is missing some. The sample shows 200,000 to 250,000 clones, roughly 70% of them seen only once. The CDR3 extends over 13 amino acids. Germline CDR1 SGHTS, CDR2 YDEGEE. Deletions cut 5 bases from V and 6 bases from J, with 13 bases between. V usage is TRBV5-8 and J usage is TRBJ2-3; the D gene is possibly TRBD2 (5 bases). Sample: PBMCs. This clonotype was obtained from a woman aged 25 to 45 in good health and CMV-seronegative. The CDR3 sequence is CASRLSGGDTQYF. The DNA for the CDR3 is TGTGCCAGCAGGCTAAGCGGAGGTGATACGCAGTATTTT.